The clone carrying this TCR beta chain was detected once. Repertoires were generated with immunoSEQ multiplex PCR, while TCRdb's copy carries only in-frame clones and drops some. The table shows about 180,000 clones, with 80% to 90% occurring only once. This sample was included in a study of blood T cell repertoires in COVID-19. During active infection, Seattle patients enrolled and were then monitored through disease. The CDR3 is 17 residues long. The germline V gene encodes CDR1 MNHEY and CDR2 SVGEGT. V lost 2 bases, J lost 4 bases, and 20 bases lay in between. The sequenced sample was peripheral blood. The receptor was derived from a woman older than 75 with COVID-19, enrolled during active disease. The rearrangement uses TRBV6-2 or TRBV6-3 and TRBJ1-2; weak D call: TRBD1 (5 bases). The CDR3 DNA is TGTGCCAGCAGTTACGATTACCCCCGACAGACCATCTATGGCTACACCTTC. Translating it yields CASSYDYPRQTIYGYTF.